This entry is about one T cell receptor beta chain. Germline-derived CDR1 and CDR2 are MNHNY and SVGAGI (reference sequence). Trimming at V came to 2 bases and at J to 7 bases, leaving 9 bases not matched to a gene. This CDR3 has 16 amino acids. The sample is drawn from a study of memory CD8 T cells in hepatitis C reinfection. Study information: Late or post reinfection samples were taken 12 to 24 weeks after detection.

Time point specified: late/post reinfection, 12 to 24 weeks after detection. TCR sequencing was done directly ex vivo on sorted cells, without expansion in vitro. Produced via immunoSEQ multiplex PCR; TCRdb's table is partial and in-frame only. The sample consists of approximately 49,000 clones, approximately 89% of them appearing once. The V call is TRBV6-6, the J call TRBJ1-4; 8 bases map to TRBD1. The sample taken for sequencing was naive CD8+ T cells sorted from blood. This sequence originates from a young man with hepatitis C virus infection. The CDR3 DNA is TGTGCCAGCAGTTACAGTTGGGACAGGACAGTTGAAAAACTGTTTTTT. Amino acids: CASSYSWDRTVEKLFF.